The TCR beta chain described here comes from a study of OX40 agonist ivuxolimab in advanced cancers. Study-wide points: The antigens recognized by the expanded peripheral T cells, that is their antigen specificity, were not determined. Among T cells, CD8+ cells averaged more expanded clones than CD4+ cells. Clonal expansion was seen in CD4+ and CD8+ blood T cells by week 6 at 0.1 to 3.0 mg/kg.

Profiling relied on immunoSEQ multiplex PCR, and the TCRdb table lists in-frame clones only, not all of them. Among roughly 62,000 clones listed, about 90% were seen once. V gave up 2 bases and J gave up 3 bases; unmatched junction bases: 25. Germline V CDR1 and CDR2: SGHRS, YFSETQ. The CDR3 sequence is 22 residues long. Points on this clone: Antigen specificity is unknown.

The chain carries TRBV5-1 and TRBJ2-7; 11 bases fit TRBD2. The specimen comprised CD4+ or CD8+ T cells sorted from blood, sampled in a trial of the OX40 agonist ivuxolimab. The sequence came from an adult with an advanced solid tumor such as melanoma, head and neck, liver or kidney cancer. CDR3 region: CASSFGGAPDRGGTSGDYEQYF. In nucleotides, the CDR3 is TGCGCCAGCAGCTTTGGTGGAGCCCCGGACAGGGGCGGGACTAGCGGTGACTACGAGCAGTACTTC.